Each of the 2 T cell receptor beta chains below was sequenced from the same sample in a study of T cell responses to AZD1222 COVID-19 vaccine. Clones were read by immunoSEQ multiplex PCR, and TCRdb kept only the in-frame ones, dropping some. This table has roughly 100,000 clones, approximately 84% appearing once. The input for sequencing was peripheral blood, taken 28 days after the second AZD1222 dose. All receptors come from an adult who received the AZD1222 COVID-19 vaccine.

V gene TRBV7-3 combines with J gene TRBJ2-3; D not certain. V shed 3 bases and J shed 4 bases, with 14 bases lying between them. The length of the CDR3 is 15 residues. Germline V CDR1 and CDR2: SGHTA, FQGTGA. The CDR3 region is CASSFYQKGSDTQYF. DNA for the CDR3: TGTGCCAGCAGCTTCTATCAGAAAGGATCAGATACGCAGTATTTT.

The chain employs TRBV6-5 and TRBJ1-2, with D uncertain. V shed 6 bases and J shed 8 bases, with 10 bases lying between them. This CDR3 comprises 11 residues. Germline V CDR1 and CDR2: MNHEY, SVGAGI. Here the CDR3 reads CASREGVGYTF. CDR3 DNA sequence: TGTGCCAGCAGGGAGGGTGTCGGCTACACCTTC.